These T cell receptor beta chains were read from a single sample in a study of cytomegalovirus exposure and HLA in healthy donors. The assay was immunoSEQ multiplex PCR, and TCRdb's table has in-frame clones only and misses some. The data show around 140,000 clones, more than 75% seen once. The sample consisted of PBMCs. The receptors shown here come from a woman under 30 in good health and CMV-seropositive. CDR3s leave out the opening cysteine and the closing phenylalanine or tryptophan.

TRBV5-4,ASSGSSGGGPYNEQF
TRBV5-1,ASSLDGSSYNSPLH
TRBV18,ASSREAGEQY
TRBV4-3,ASSQDYDSGQVKIRNYGYT
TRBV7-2,ASSLVSSGAPYEQY
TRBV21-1,ASSPSQRGGVDSNQPQH
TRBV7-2,ASSPSGTGYRAEAF
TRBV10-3,AISAPGTNYGYT
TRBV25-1,ASSESDREETQY
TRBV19,ASTSTDTQY
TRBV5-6,ASSPDTWTGELF
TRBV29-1,SFRGPNTEAF
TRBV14,ASSQGAGLLDEQY
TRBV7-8,ASSASGQGATAF
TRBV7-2,ASTSLDRGTYGYT
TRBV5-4,ASSEEGQRQETQY
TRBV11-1,ASSLIGLAHEQF
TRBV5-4,ASSLQGDTEAF
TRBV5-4,ASSLVQGEAF
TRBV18,ASSQIPMTGGHTEAF
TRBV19,ASSIAGGVKNGYT
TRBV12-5,ASGLSGRDGMLRGYT
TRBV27,ASSRGRGRNEQF
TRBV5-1,ASSFQGRDGYT
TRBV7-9,ASSLTDTDTQY
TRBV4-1,ASSPGLAGGTDTQY
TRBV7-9,ASSLLAGGRSYEQY
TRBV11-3,ASSFWGGSEAF
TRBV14,ASSQGGKMENEQF
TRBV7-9,ASSLGQGHT
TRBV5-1,ASSLLGTNEQY
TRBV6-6,ASSGIYGYT
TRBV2,ASSVGGVTYNEQF
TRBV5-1,ASSLVQGSTEAF
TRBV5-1,ASSLGLAGGRQETQY
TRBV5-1,ASSLEGLAARTQY
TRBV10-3,AILDSQKKLNYGYT
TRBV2,ASSGVVAGGVTGELF
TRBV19,ASSSRGANAGANVLT
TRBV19,ASSLIQGAEAF
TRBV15,ATSAQQGYEQY
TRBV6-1,ASSSTTGIYGYT
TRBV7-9,SSSLRTVDNTEAF